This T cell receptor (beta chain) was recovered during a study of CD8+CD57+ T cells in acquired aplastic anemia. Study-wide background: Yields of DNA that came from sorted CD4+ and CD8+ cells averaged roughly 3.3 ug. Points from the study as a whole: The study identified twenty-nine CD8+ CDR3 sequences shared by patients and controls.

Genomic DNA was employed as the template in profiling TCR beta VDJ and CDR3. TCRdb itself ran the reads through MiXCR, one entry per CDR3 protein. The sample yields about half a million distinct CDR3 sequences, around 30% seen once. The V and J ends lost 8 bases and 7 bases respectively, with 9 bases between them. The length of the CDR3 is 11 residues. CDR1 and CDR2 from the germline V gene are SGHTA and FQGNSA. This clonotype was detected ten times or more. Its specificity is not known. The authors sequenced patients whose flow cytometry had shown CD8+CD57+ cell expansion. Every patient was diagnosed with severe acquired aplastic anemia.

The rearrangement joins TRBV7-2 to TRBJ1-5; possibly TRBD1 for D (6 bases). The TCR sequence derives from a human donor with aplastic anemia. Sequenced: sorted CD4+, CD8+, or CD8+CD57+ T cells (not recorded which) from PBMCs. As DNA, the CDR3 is TGTGCCAGCGGGGGCGGGCAGCCCCAGCATTTT. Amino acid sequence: CASGGGQPQHF.